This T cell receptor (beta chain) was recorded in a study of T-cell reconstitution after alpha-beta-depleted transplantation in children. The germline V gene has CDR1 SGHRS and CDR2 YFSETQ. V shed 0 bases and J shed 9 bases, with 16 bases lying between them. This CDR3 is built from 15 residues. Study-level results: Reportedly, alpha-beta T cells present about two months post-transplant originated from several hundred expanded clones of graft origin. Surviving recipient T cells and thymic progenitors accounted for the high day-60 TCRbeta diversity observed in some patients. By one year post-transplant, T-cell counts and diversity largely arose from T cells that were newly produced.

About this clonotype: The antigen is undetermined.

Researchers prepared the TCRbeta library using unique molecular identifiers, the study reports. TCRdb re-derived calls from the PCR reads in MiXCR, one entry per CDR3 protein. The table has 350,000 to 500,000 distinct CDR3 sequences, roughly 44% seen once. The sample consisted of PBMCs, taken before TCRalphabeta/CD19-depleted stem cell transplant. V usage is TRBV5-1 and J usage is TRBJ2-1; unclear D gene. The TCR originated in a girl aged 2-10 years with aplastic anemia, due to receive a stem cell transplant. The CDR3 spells CASSLALPDTSEQFF. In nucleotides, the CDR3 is TGCGCCAGCAGCTTGGCTCTTCCTGACACCTCTGAGCAGTTCTTC. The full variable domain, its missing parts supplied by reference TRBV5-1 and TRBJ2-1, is KAGVTQTPRYLIKTRGQQVTLSCSPISGHRSVSWYQQTPGQGLQFLFEYFSETQRNKGNFPGRFSGRQFSNSRSEMNVSTLELGDSALYLCASSLALPDTSEQFFGPGTRLTVL.